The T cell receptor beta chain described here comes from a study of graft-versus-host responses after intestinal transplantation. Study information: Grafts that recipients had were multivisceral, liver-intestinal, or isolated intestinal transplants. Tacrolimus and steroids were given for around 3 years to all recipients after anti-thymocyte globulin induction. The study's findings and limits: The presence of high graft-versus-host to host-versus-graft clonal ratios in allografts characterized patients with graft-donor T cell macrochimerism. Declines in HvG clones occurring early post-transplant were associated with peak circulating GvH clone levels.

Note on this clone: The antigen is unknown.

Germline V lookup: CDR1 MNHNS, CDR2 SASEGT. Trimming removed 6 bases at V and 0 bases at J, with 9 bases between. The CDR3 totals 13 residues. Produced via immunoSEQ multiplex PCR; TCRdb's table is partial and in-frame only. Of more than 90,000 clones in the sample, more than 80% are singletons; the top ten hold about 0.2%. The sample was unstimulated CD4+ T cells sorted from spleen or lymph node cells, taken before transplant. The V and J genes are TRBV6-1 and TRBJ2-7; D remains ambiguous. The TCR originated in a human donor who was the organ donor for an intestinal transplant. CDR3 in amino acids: CASSRLPSYEQYF. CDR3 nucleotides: TGTGCCAGCAGCCGACTCCCCTCCTACGAGCAGTACTTC.